Listed here is a single TCR beta chain. What it binds is not known. V was clipped by 4 bases and J by 4 bases; unmatched bases: 6. The germline gives CDR1 SGHRS, CDR2 YFSETQ. The CDR3 length is 14 residues. This record comes from a study of T cell responses to AZD1222 COVID-19 vaccine. Notes on the study in general: Two doses of AZD1222 preceded a rise in Spike-specific TCR breadth and depth. Close to half of spike-specific TCRs reportedly recognize unmutated variant regions. There were mostly white British donors and more females than males, and clonal diversity was possibly underestimated. Spike as a whole was targeted by vaccine-associated CD4 TCRs, dominant at 160-218 and 743-854.

Data came from immunoSEQ multiplex PCR; TCRdb stores just in-frame clones and leaves some out. The table has 90,000 to 150,000 clones, around 87% seen once. This TCR was sampled from an adult in good health. The chain carries TRBV5-1 and TRBJ1-1; 8 bases align to TRBD1. Sequencing was performed on peripheral blood, taken on day 0 of AZD1222 vaccination. The CDR3 here is CASSEPQGGTEAFF. In nucleotides, the CDR3 is TGCGCCAGCAGCGAGCCACAGGGGGGCACTGAAGCTTTCTTT. Looking up the rest from reference TRBV5-1 and TRBJ1-1 gives the full variable domain: KAGVTQTPRYLIKTRGQQVTLSCSPISGHRSVSWYQQTPGQGLQFLFEYFSETQRNKGNFPGRFSGRQFSNSRSEMNVSTLELGDSALYLCASSEPQGGTEAFFGQGTRLTVV.